Shown below are 24 T cell receptor beta chains from a single sample sequenced in a study of blood T cell repertoires in COVID-19. Using immunoSEQ multiplex PCR, the repertoire was profiled, and TCRdb retains in-frame clones only, with some absent. The sample records 93,000 or so clones, 75% to 90% being singletons. The sequenced sample was peripheral blood. These receptors originate from a human donor in a cohort sampled during active COVID-19.

The rearrangement joins TRBV7-8 to TRBJ2-3; 7 bases line up with TRBD1. The CDR3 contains 15 residues. V was clipped by 7 bases and J by 0 bases; unmatched bases: 7. Germline-derived CDR1 and CDR2 are SGHVS and FQNEAQ. CDR3 sequence: CASILRGLSTDTQYF. For the CDR3, the DNA is TGTGCCAGCATCCTAAGGGGGCTGAGCACAGATACGCAGTATTTT.

This chain joins TRBV19 and TRBJ1-4; tentatively, D is TRBD1 (6 bases). The V end was cut by 7 bases, the J end by 7 bases, with 13 bases between. Per the germline V gene, CDR1 is LNHDA and CDR2 is SQIVND (reference sequence). CDR3 size: 13 residues. The CDR3 sequence: CASTEGVGEKLFF. CDR3 bases: TGTGCCAGTACCGAGGGGGTCGGTGAAAAACTGTTTTTT.

The rearrangement uses TRBV9 and TRBJ1-4, with TRBD1 identical over 9 bases. Looked up from germline, CDR1 is SGDLS and CDR2 is YYNGEE. J was trimmed by 10 bases and V by 3 bases; bases with no gene match: 10. There are 15 residues in the CDR3. The CDR3 coding sequence is TGTGCCAGCAGCGCCACCGGACAGGGGCCCAGAAAACTGTTTTTT. As protein: CASSATGQGPRKLFF.

This sequence joins TRBV4-3 and TRBJ2-3; 15 bases match TRBD2. The V segment lost 0 bases and the J segment 7 bases; nucleotides outside the gene matches: 5. The CDR3 totals 17 residues. The germline V gene encodes CDR1 LGHNA and CDR2 YSLEER. The CDR3 loop reads CASSQDLGLAGGNTQYF. The DNA of the CDR3 is TGCGCCAGCAGCCAAGATCTGGGACTAGCGGGGGGAAATACGCAGTATTTT.

This clone came up once. The chain uses TRBV4-2 and TRBJ2-2; maybe TRBD1 (5 bases). The CDR3 covers 14 residues. Germline-derived CDR1 and CDR2 are LGHNA and YNFKEQ. The V end was cut by 0 bases, the J end by 7 bases, with 9 bases between. The CDR3 coding sequence is TGTGCCAGCAGCCAAGAGGGGCGAGTCGGGGAGCTGTTTTTT. This encodes CASSQEGRVGELFF.

This clone was seen once. The chain is built from TRBV6-1 and TRBJ1-1; no clear D. The V end was cut by 3 bases, the J end by 1 base, with 9 bases between. The CDR3 length is 14 residues. Germline CDR1 and CDR2: MNHNS and SASEGT. CDR3 sequence reads: CASSDRGGNTEAFF. CDR3 bases: TGTGCCAGCAGTGACAGAGGCGGGAACACTGAAGCTTTCTTT.

CDR3 amino acids: CASSLGRGYEQYF. The CDR3 DNA sequence: TGTGCCAGCAGTCTCGGTAGGGGGTACGAGCAGTACTTC. The chain recombines TRBV2 with TRBJ2-7; TRBD1 might be the D (6 bases). With 5 bases removed from V and 4 bases from J, the gap between germline ends came to 12 bases. The CDR3 totals 13 residues. Germline V gene lookup returns CDR1 SNHLY and CDR2 FYNNEI.

The V gene is TRBV9, the J gene TRBJ2-2; D unclear. From germline, CDR1 is SGDLS and CDR2 YYNGEE. The CDR3 is 13 residues long. V was pared by 5 bases and J by 1 base, with 6 bases between. The CDR3 protein is CASRAGNTGELFF. CDR3 bases: TGTGCCAGCAGGGCAGGGAACACCGGGGAGCTGTTTTTT.

The rearrangement joins TRBV5-1 to TRBJ1-2, with 7 nucleotides matching TRBD1. The CDR3 runs to 16 residues. The V gene's germline CDR1 is SGHRS and CDR2 YFSETQ. Losses at the gene ends were 1 base for V and 3 bases for J; bases not matched to a gene: 9. The CDR3: CASSLRPLDRDYGYTF. In DNA form, the CDR3 reads TGCGCCAGCAGCTTGAGGCCCCTTGACAGGGACTATGGCTACACCTTC.

The V gene is TRBV29-1, the J gene TRBJ1-5; maybe TRBD1 (6 bases). CDR3 size: 15 residues. Germline CDR1 is SQVTM and CDR2 is ANQGSEA. With 4 bases removed from V and 4 bases from J, the gap between germline ends came to 17 bases. CDR3 protein: CSVAWGGGINQPQHF. The CDR3 nucleotides are TGCAGCGTTGCCTGGGGAGGGGGGATTAATCAGCCCCAGCATTTT.

This clone has only one observation. The V and J genes are TRBV10-1 and TRBJ2-3, with TRBD1 as a possible D gene (6 bases). There are 13 residues in the CDR3. V shed 6 bases and J shed 4 bases, with 11 bases lying between them. Germline V CDR1 and CDR2: WNHNN, SYGVQD (reference sequence). CDR3 nucleotides: TGCGCCAGCAGCAGGGACACCGCAGATACGCAGTATTTT. Translated, it gives CASSRDTADTQYF.

The chain carries TRBV5-1 and TRBJ1-1; a possible D gene is TRBD1 (6 bases). The germline V gene has CDR1 SGHRS and CDR2 YFSETQ. Trimming pared 0 bases from V and 5 bases from J, leaving 11 bases between. The CDR3 spans 14 residues. CDR3 in amino acids: CASSLGTAWTEAFF. CDR3 nucleotide sequence: TGCGCCAGCAGCTTGGGGACAGCGTGGACTGAAGCTTTCTTT. The entire variable domain, with the rest obtained from reference TRBV5-1 and TRBJ1-1, is as follows: KAGVTQTPRYLIKTRGQQVTLSCSPISGHRSVSWYQQTPGQGLQFLFEYFSETQRNKGNFPGRFSGRQFSNSRSEMNVSTLELGDSALYLCASSLGTAWTEAFFGQGTRLTVV.

V and J are TRBV29-1 and TRBJ1-3, with 9 positions matching TRBD1. The trim removed 6 bases at V and 4 bases at J, leaving 4 bases unmatched. This CDR3 spans 13 amino acids. Germline V CDR1 and CDR2: SQVTM, ANQGSEA. CDR3 protein: CSVGTGNGNTIYF. Here the CDR3 DNA reads TGCAGCGTCGGGACAGGGAACGGAAACACCATATATTTT.

The V call is TRBV3-1 (or the pseudogene TRBV3-2), the J call TRBJ2-2, with a weak D call TRBD2 (5 bases). The CDR3 spans 15 residues. V was pared by 4 bases and J by 2 bases, with 11 bases between. From germline, CDR1 is LGHDT and CDR2 YNNKEL (reference sequence). CDR3 protein: CASSPTMTNTGELFF. The CDR3 DNA reads TGTGCCAGCAGCCCGACTATGACTAACACCGGGGAGCTGTTTTTT.

The V and J genes are TRBV6-2 or TRBV6-3 and TRBJ2-3, with 10 bases identical to TRBD2. The CDR3 is 13 residues long. With V trimmed by 5 bases and J by 13 bases, 9 bases remained unmatched. Per germline, CDR1 MNHEY and CDR2 SVGEGT. CDR3 bases: TGTGCCAGCAGTGCGACCGAGCGGGGGGGCGAGTATTTT. Its protein is CASSATERGGEYF.

This clone has a single count. The genes are TRBV4-2 and TRBJ1-2, with 8 bases aligning to TRBD1. The V and J ends lost 0 bases and 4 bases, in that order; junction bases with no gene match: 4. The CDR3 runs to 15 residues. The germline CDR1 and CDR2 sequences are LGHNA and YNFKEQ. In DNA, the CDR3 is TGTGCCAGCAGCCAAGACAGGGGGCCGGGCTATGGCTACACCTTC. Protein: CASSQDRGPGYGYTF.

The rearrangement links TRBV2 to TRBJ2-1; D may be TRBD2 (6 bases). V was trimmed by 3 bases and J by 9 bases, leaving 18 bases between them. The germline CDR1 and CDR2 sequences are SNHLY and FYNNEI. This CDR3 comprises 15 residues. The CDR3 region has the DNA TGTGCCAGCAGTGACAACGGGATCCCCGGGGGTGAGCAGTTCTTC. Translated, it gives CASSDNGIPGGEQFF.

The chain couples TRBV3-1 (or the pseudogene TRBV3-2) to TRBJ1-6; 10 bases are a match to TRBD1. CDR1 is LGHDT, CDR2 YNNKEL, per germline (reference sequence). CDR3 length: 16 residues. V was clipped by 4 bases and J by 5 bases; unmatched bases: 5. In nucleotides, the CDR3 is TGTGCCAGCAGCCGGCTGACAGGGGGCCATAATTCACCCCTCCACTTT. It encodes CASSRLTGGHNSPLHF.

The chain recombines TRBV5-1 with TRBJ2-6, with TRBD1 identical over 11 bases. Losses at the gene ends were 0 bases for V and 3 bases for J; bases not matched to a gene: 5. CDR3 length equals 18 residues. Germline V gene lookup returns CDR1 SGHRS and CDR2 YFSETQ. CDR3 bases: TGCGCCAGCAGCTTGGTTGGACAGGGGGCATTTGGGGCCAACGTCCTGACTTTC. Protein sequence: CASSLVGQGAFGANVLTF.

The chain is built from TRBV7-2 and TRBJ2-3; 9 nucleotides agree with TRBD2. The CDR3 covers 14 residues. After removal of 5 bases from V and 4 bases from J, the junction contained 4 bases not matched to a gene. CDR1 and CDR2 from the germline V gene are SGHTA and FQGNSA. CDR3 nucleotides: TGTGCCAGCAGCCTGGGACTAGCCTCAGATACGCAGTATTTT. It codes for CASSLGLASDTQYF.

The chain links TRBV19 to TRBJ2-7; the D gene is possibly TRBD1 (5 bases). Trimming took 1 base from V and 0 from J, leaving 10 bases between them. Per the germline V gene, CDR1 is LNHDA and CDR2 is SQIVND (reference sequence). The CDR3 is 15 amino acids. CDR3 region: CASSIVGVGSYEQYF. CDR3 DNA: TGTGCCAGTAGTATAGTAGGGGTTGGCTCCTACGAGCAGTACTTC.

The chain is built from TRBV29-1 and TRBJ2-3, with D perhaps matching TRBD1 (5 bases). The CDR3 contains 16 residues. Germline CDR1 SQVTM, CDR2 ANQGSEA. Trimming stripped 7 bases from V and 0 bases from J, with 20 bases between. As DNA, the CDR3 is TGCAGCGCTACAGACAGAATTGCCCTTAGCACAGATACGCAGTATTTT. Translating it yields CSATDRIALSTDTQYF.

The chain couples TRBV7-9 to TRBJ1-1; 7 bases match TRBD1. CDR1 SEHNR and CDR2 FQNEAQ come from the germline V gene (reference sequence). The CDR3 runs 15 residues. Losses at the gene ends were 1 base for V and 7 bases for J; bases not matched to a gene: 9. For the CDR3, the DNA is TGTGCCAGCAGCTTAGGGGGTCAGGGGGTTTTTGAAGCTTTCTTT. This gives the protein CASSLGGQGVFEAFF.

V gene TRBV19 combines with J gene TRBJ2-5; the D is unclear. The CDR3 runs to 15 residues. Germline V lookup: CDR1 LNHDA, CDR2 SQIVND (reference sequence). Trimming removed 10 bases from V and 5 bases from J, with 23 bases in between. The CDR3 sequence: CATSHRKALRETQYF. In DNA, the CDR3 is TGTGCCACAAGCCATAGGAAGGCATTGAGGGAGACCCAGTACTTC.